The clone carrying this T cell receptor beta chain was detected only a few times. Its specificity is not known. Per the germline V gene, CDR1 is LGHDT and CDR2 is YNNKEL (reference sequence). The V end was cut by 3 bases, the J end by 2 bases, with 18 bases between. The CDR3 is 17 residues long. A single record per CDR3 protein comes from TCRdb applying MiXCR to the 5' RACE reads. This table has some 900,000 distinct CDR3 sequences, more than 9% appearing once. This entry is derived from a study of identical twins. Overall study results and limits: One should note that invariant MAIT and iNKT cells could partly confound zero-insertion analyses. A lower insertion count was a feature of abundant cord blood beta clonotypes, with no such feature in memory repertoires.

These data were also reused for a study on yellow fever vaccine responses in identical twins.

The gene calls are TRBV3-1 and TRBJ2-3; possible D gene TRBD1, 5 bases. The sample taken for sequencing was PBMCs. The receptor was derived from a woman younger than 35 in good health. Here the CDR3 DNA reads TGTGCCAGCAGCCAGACCATTCCACAGGCGATCACAGATACGCAGTATTTT. Translating gives CASSQTIPQAITDTQYF.